The 15 T cell receptor beta chains given below trace back to one sample, sequenced in a study of blood T cell repertoires in COVID-19. Sequencing was performed with immunoSEQ multiplex PCR; in TCRdb, only in-frame clones are kept and a portion is missing. This sample carries fewer than 100,000 clones, 80% to 95% of them seen once, and the ten largest clones take 0.77%. Sequenced: peripheral blood. All receptors derive from a woman of 80 years or more with acute or convalescent COVID-19.

V and J are TRBV2 and TRBJ2-1; D ambiguous. Germline V lookup: CDR1 SNHLY, CDR2 FYNNEI. V was pared by 6 bases and J by 0 bases, with 9 bases between. This CDR3 has 14 amino acids. CDR3 protein: CASRNSFSYNEQFF. The CDR3 DNA reads TGTGCCAGCAGAAACAGCTTCTCCTACAATGAGCAGTTCTTC. Full variable domain (missing parts from reference TRBV2 and TRBJ2-1): EPEVTQTPSHQVTQMGQEVILRCVPISNHLYFYWYRQILGQKVEFLVSFYNNEISEKSEIFDDQFSVERPDGSNFTLKIRSTKLEDSAMYFCASRNSFSYNEQFFGPGTRLTVL.

J is TRBJ1-2 and V is TRBV6-1; TRBD1 matches at 8 bases. The germline CDR1 and CDR2 sequences are MNHNS and SASEGT. The J segment lost 7 bases and the V segment lost 2 bases, leaving 9 bases of the junction unmatched. The CDR3 extends over 15 amino acids. CDR3 residues: CASSELTGGVLGYTF. The CDR3 DNA sequence: TGTGCCAGCAGTGAATTAACAGGGGGGGTTCTTGGCTACACCTTC.

The genes are TRBV5-4 and TRBJ1-1, with D maybe TRBD1 (5 bases). Trimming left V 3 bases short and J 1 base short, with 7 bases between. The germline V gene has CDR1 SGHNT and CDR2 YYREEE (reference sequence). This CDR3 contains 13 residues. DNA for the CDR3: TGTGCCAGCAGCTACAGGTCGAACACTGAAGCTTTCTTT. Its protein is CASSYRSNTEAFF.

As concerns this clone: Relative to the germline gene, one junction end is altered; a read error may explain this. V is TRBV7-9 and J is TRBJ1-1; TRBD1 aligns across 7 bases. CDR1 and CDR2 from the germline V gene are SEHNR and FQNEAQ (reference sequence). The CDR3 sequence is 15 residues long. CDR3 bases: TGTGCCAGCAGTTTAGAAGGGACAGCGAACACTGAAGCTTTCTTT. Translation: CASSLEGTANTEAFF.

The table lists this clone with a count of one. This chain connects TRBV19 to TRBJ2-5, with a possible D match to TRBD1 (6 bases). The CDR3 runs to 15 residues. CDR1 is LNHDA, CDR2 SQIVND, per germline (reference sequence). V lost 1 base and J 1 base, leaving 10 bases between the germline ends. As DNA, the CDR3 is TGTGCCAGTAGTATAGCGGGACACCTCCAAGAGACCCAGTACTTC. Its translation is CASSIAGHLQETQYF.

The table lists this clone with a count of one. The genes are TRBV6-6 and TRBJ2-3; D is unresolved. This CDR3 contains 13 residues. CDR1 and CDR2 (germline): MNHNY, SVGAGI (reference sequence). V lost 11 bases, J lost 0 bases, and 12 bases lay in between. CDR3: CARINSSTDTQYF. The CDR3 nucleotides are TGTGCCCGAATAAACAGTAGCACAGATACGCAGTATTTT.

This chain joins TRBV10-3 and TRBJ2-5; TRBD2 agrees at 11 bases. The CDR3 is 16 residues long. The J segment lost 3 bases and the V segment lost 2 bases, leaving 5 bases of the junction unmatched. Germline V gives CDR1 ENHRY, CDR2 SYGVKD. The DNA of the CDR3 is TGTGCCATCAGTGAGCGGAAGACTAGCGGGAAAGAGACCCAGTACTTC. Its translation is CAISERKTSGKETQYF.

The CDR3: CASRDQGQGTDTQYF. The CDR3 DNA is TGTGCCAGTAGGGATCAGGGGCAGGGCACAGATACGCAGTATTTT. The chain recombines TRBV19 with TRBJ2-3, with a tentative D call TRBD1 (6 bases). V was clipped by 6 bases and J by 1 base, with 14 bases between them. The CDR3 is 15 amino acids. Germline V CDR1 and CDR2: LNHDA, SQIVND (reference sequence).

The chain links TRBV20-1 to TRBJ2-7; weak D call: TRBD1 (6 bases). CDR3 length: 10 amino acids. The germline V gene has CDR1 DFQATT and CDR2 SNEGSKA (reference sequence). The CDR3 nucleotides read TGCGCAGGGGTAGCCTACGAGCAGTACTTC. It yields the protein CAGVAYEQYF.

This rearrangement joins TRBV3-1 (or the pseudogene TRBV3-2) to TRBJ1-5; the D gene is possibly TRBD1 (6 bases). The V end was cut by 8 bases, the J end by 0 bases, with 11 bases between. The CDR3 runs 14 residues. Per the germline V gene, CDR1 is LGHDT and CDR2 is YNNKEL (reference sequence). The CDR3 DNA follows: TGTGCCAGCGGACAGCCTTATAGCAATCAGCCCCAGCATTTT. Translating it yields CASGQPYSNQPQHF.

J is TRBJ1-2 and V is TRBV20-1; unclear D gene. Germline assignment: CDR1 DFQATT and CDR2 SNEGSKA (reference sequence). CDR3 length: 14 residues. Trimming cost V 3 bases and J 0 bases, with 11 bases left between them. This CDR3 is CSASPRQTNYGYTF. The CDR3 DNA is TGCAGTGCTAGTCCCAGGCAAACTAACTATGGCTACACCTTC.

The gene calls are TRBV6-5 and TRBJ2-2; D not resolved. The CDR3 is made up of 16 amino acids. The V end was cut by 0 bases, the J end by 4 bases, with 12 bases between. Germline V lookup: CDR1 MNHEY, CDR2 SVGAGI. CDR3 protein: CASSYSINQVTGELFF. In nucleotides, the CDR3 is TGTGCCAGCAGTTACTCGATCAATCAGGTCACCGGGGAGCTGTTTTTT.

The V gene is TRBV18, the J gene TRBJ1-3, with 8 positions matching TRBD1. The germline V gene encodes CDR1 KGHSH and CDR2 LQKENI. The V segment lost 5 bases and the J segment 3 bases; nucleotides outside the gene matches: 6. The CDR3 is made up of 15 amino acids. CDR3 sequence (DNA): TGTGCCAGCTCAACGACCGGGACAGGTGGAAACACCATATATTTT. Protein sequence: CASSTTGTGGNTIYF.

The chain is built from TRBV7-2 and TRBJ2-1, with 11 positions matching TRBD2. Germline V lookup: CDR1 SGHTA, CDR2 FQGNSA. The CDR3 totals 15 residues. Losses at the gene ends were 7 bases for V and 3 bases for J; bases not matched to a gene: 5. The CDR3 sequence is CASTIAGGNYNEQFF. Written as DNA, the CDR3 is TGTGCCAGCACTATAGCGGGGGGGAACTACAATGAGCAGTTCTTC.

As regards this clone: Other DNA sequences in the same sample also yield this CDR3. This chain uses TRBV6-4 with TRBJ2-2; TRBD1 matches at 9 bases. Looked up from germline, CDR1 is MRHNA and CDR2 is SNTAGT. The CDR3 covers 15 residues. V gave up 5 bases and J gave up 7 bases; unmatched junction bases: 8. The CDR3 is CASSPVPGQGGELFF. CDR3 nucleotides: TGTGCCAGCAGTCCAGTCCCGGGACAGGGCGGGGAGCTGTTTTTT.